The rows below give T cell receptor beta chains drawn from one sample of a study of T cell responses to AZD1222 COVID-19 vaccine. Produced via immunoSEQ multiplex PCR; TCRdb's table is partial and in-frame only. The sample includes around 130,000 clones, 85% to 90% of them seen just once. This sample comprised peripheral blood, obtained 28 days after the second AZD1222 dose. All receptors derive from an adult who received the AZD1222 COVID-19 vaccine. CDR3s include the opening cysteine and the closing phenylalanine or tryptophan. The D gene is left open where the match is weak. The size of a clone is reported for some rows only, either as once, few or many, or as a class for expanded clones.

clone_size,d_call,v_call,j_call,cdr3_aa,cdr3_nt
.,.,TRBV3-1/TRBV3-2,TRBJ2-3,CASRGLATDTQYF,TGTGCCAGCAGGGGCCTAGCAACAGATACGCAGTATTTT
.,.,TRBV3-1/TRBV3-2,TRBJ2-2,CASSQGHSGELFF,TGTGCCAGCAGCCAGGGCCATAGCGGGGAGCTGTTTTTT
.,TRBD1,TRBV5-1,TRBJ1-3,CASSLAGGADGNTIYF,TGCGCCAGCAGCCTTGCAGGGGGCGCGGATGGAAACACCATATATTTT
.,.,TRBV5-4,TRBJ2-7,CASSGGDSTYEQYF,TGTGCCAGCAGCGGAGGGGACAGCACCTACGAGCAGTACTTC
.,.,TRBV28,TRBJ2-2,CASSGGGAGTGELFF,TGTGCCAGCAGCGGTGGGGGGGCAGGCACCGGGGAGCTGTTTTTT
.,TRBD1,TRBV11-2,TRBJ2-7,CASSLDAGGYEQYF,TGTGCCAGCAGCTTAGATGCAGGGGGCTACGAGCAGTACTTC
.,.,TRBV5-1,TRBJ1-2,CASSLVPRGDVHGYTF,TGCGCCAGCAGCTTGGTCCCACGGGGGGATGTCCATGGCTACACCTTC
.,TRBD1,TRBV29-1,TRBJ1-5,CSVVGQDQPQHF,TGCAGCGTTGTTGGACAGGATCAGCCCCAGCATTTT
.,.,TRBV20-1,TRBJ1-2,CSASSPIRPDGYTF,TGCAGTGCTAGTTCTCCGATCCGTCCGGATGGCTACACCTTC
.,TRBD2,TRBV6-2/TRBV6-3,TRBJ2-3,CASSTRLAGVRKDTQYF,TGTGCCAGCAGCACTAGACTAGCGGGGGTCAGGAAAGATACGCAGTATTTT
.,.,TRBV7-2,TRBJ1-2,CASSLVTAVSSSYTF,TGTGCCAGCAGCTTAGTTACCGCGGTTTCATCGAGCTACACCTTC
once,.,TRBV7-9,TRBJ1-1,CASETSPGDTEAFF,TGTGCCAGCGAAACATCTCCGGGGGACACTGAAGCTTTCTTT
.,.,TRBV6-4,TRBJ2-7,CASSDGGGTPYEQYF,TGTGCCAGCAGTGACGGAGGGGGGACACCCTACGAGCAGTACTTC
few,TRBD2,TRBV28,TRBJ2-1,CASVRTSGYNEQFF,TGTGCCAGCGTAAGGACTAGCGGCTACAATGAGCAGTTCTTC
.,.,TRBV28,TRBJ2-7,CASSSRRQSHEQYF,TGTGCCAGCAGTTCTCGCCGACAGAGCCACGAGCAGTACTTC